This T cell receptor (beta chain) was sequenced during a study of identical twins. General study results and limits: Invariant MAIT and iNKT cells are populations that could partly confound zero-insertion analyses.

With 5 bases removed from V and 6 bases from J, the gap between germline ends came to 7 bases. This CDR3 has 12 amino acids. Per germline, CDR1 MNHEY and CDR2 SVGAGI. TCRdb ran MiXCR on the 5' RACE reads and lists one entry per CDR3 protein. The sample lists about 200,000 distinct CDR3 sequences, about a sixth occurring once. All donors were healthy Caucasians. This clonotype was detected ten times or more. The antigen is unknown. These data were also reused for a study on T cells expressing NK-cell markers. This second study says: Seven HCMV-seropositive donors and one seronegative donor made up the eight sequenced donors. For a few donors, these clonotypes were likewise the leading ones in the CD3+CD56-NKG2C+ fraction.

Sequencing used CD8+ T cells sorted from blood. The receptor's source is a woman aged 18-35 years in good health. V is TRBV6-5 and J is TRBJ2-2, with D unresolved. This chain's CDR3 is CASSPRAGELFF. In DNA, the CDR3 is TGTGCCAGCAGTCCCAGAGCCGGGGAGCTGTTTTTT.